The 27 T cell receptor beta chains listed next were all sequenced from one sample in a study of cytomegalovirus exposure and HLA in healthy donors. PCR involved 60 Vbeta and 13 Jbeta primers. Assay: immunoSEQ multiplex PCR; the TCRdb copy retains only in-frame clones and omits some. The sample shows approximately 170,000 clones, roughly four fifths of them seen only once. The sequenced material came from PBMCs. The receptors shown here come from a woman younger than 45 in good health and CMV-seropositive.

This sequence joins TRBV11-2 and TRBJ1-2; 7 bases fit TRBD1. The CDR3 sequence is 17 residues long. V lost 0 bases to trimming and J lost 3 bases; unmatched junction nucleotides: 10. Looked up from germline, CDR1 is SGHAT and CDR2 is FQNNGV. Here the CDR3 reads CASSLDFRGQADYGYTF. As DNA, the CDR3 is TGTGCCAGCAGCTTAGATTTTAGAGGACAGGCTGACTATGGCTACACCTTC.

V gene TRBV20-1 combines with J gene TRBJ1-4, with a possible D match to TRBD1 (5 bases). The CDR3 loop spans 11 amino acids. Germline V CDR1 and CDR2: DFQATT, SNEGSKA (reference sequence). For the CDR3, the DNA is TGCAGCTGCGGACAAGCAGAAAAACTGTTTTTT. This codes for CSCGQAEKLFF.

V is TRBV19 and J is TRBJ1-1; D might be TRBD1 (5 bases). The CDR3 is made up of 13 amino acids. Germline CDR1 LNHDA, CDR2 SQIVND (reference sequence). V dropped 5 bases and J dropped 1 base, with 8 bases sitting between them. The DNA for the CDR3 is TGTGCCAGTAGTTTTGACAGGAACACTGAAGCTTTCTTT. Its protein is CASSFDRNTEAFF.

J is TRBJ1-5 and V is TRBV28, with 8 positions matching TRBD1. Germline CDR1 reads MDHEN; CDR2 reads SYDVKM. CDR3 size: 15 residues. Trimming removed 4 bases from V and 0 bases from J; junction bases left unmatched: 2. In DNA, the CDR3 is TGTGCCAGCAGTTGGGGACAGGATAGCAATCAGCCCCAGCATTTT. Protein: CASSWGQDSNQPQHF.

V and J are TRBV28 and TRBJ2-7; 11 bases match TRBD2. The junction had 4 bases not matched to a gene; V was cut back by 7 bases and J by 2 bases. CDR3 length: 14 amino acids. Germline V gene sequence: CDR1 MDHEN, CDR2 SYDVKM. DNA for the CDR3: TGTGCCAGCAAGGGACTAGCGGAAACCTACGAGCAGTACTTC. Encoded protein: CASKGLAETYEQYF.

This chain links TRBV15 with TRBJ2-3, with D unclear. In germline, CDR1 is LNHNV, CDR2 YYDKDF (reference sequence). Trimming took off 5 bases at V and 3 bases at J, with 12 bases between the two ends. There are 14 residues in the CDR3. This CDR3 reads CATSSESGTDTQYF. In nucleotides, the CDR3 is TGTGCCACCAGCTCGGAGTCCGGTACAGATACGCAGTATTTT.

The chain joins TRBV6-1 to TRBJ2-7; tentative D call: TRBD1 (5 bases). This CDR3 is built from 14 residues. Germline-derived CDR1 and CDR2 are MNHNS and SASEGT. V dropped 0 bases and J dropped 3 bases, with 9 bases sitting between them. The CDR3 nucleotides read TGTGCCAGCAGTGAAGCGGGCGACAGCTACGAGCAGTACTTC. Amino acids: CASSEAGDSYEQYF.

The gene calls are TRBV28 and TRBJ2-1; a weak D match, TRBD1 (8 bases). The CDR3 loop spans 15 amino acids. CDR1 and CDR2 from the germline V gene are MDHEN and SYDVKM. V was trimmed by 1 base and J by 4 bases, leaving 11 bases between them. The CDR3 region is CASSLSQGGYNEQFF. CDR3 DNA: TGTGCCAGCAGTTTATCACAGGGGGGGTACAATGAGCAGTTCTTC.

The chain employs TRBV5-5 and TRBJ1-2; 9 nucleotides match TRBD1. There are 13 residues in the CDR3. V dropped 5 bases and J dropped 7; count of bases not matched to a gene: 6. Germline V gene lookup returns CDR1 SGHKS and CDR2 YYEKEE (reference sequence). CDR3 region: CASRQTGGGGYTF. In DNA form, the CDR3 reads TGTGCCAGCAGACAGACAGGGGGAGGTGGCTACACCTTC.

The V call is TRBV5-4, the J call TRBJ2-7, with D maybe TRBD1 (5 bases). There are 16 residues in the CDR3. Trimming stripped 3 bases from V and 4 bases from J, with 20 bases between. Germline V gives CDR1 SGHNT, CDR2 YYREEE (reference sequence). For the CDR3, the DNA is TGTGCCAGCAGCTCGGATCCTCAGGGATTTTTTTACGAGCAGTACTTC. Translation gives CASSSDPQGFFYEQYF. Together with reference TRBV5-4 and TRBJ2-7, the CDR3 gives the full variable domain: ETGVTQSPTHLIKTRGQQVTLRCSSQSGHNTVSWYQQALGQGPQFIFQYYREEENGRGNFPPRFSGLQFPNYSSELNVNALELDDSALYLCASSSDPQGFFYEQYFGPGTRLTVT.

This clone was recorded many times. The chain joins TRBV2 to TRBJ2-2, with D possibly TRBD2 on 5 matching bases. Between the trimmed V and J ends, which lost 4 bases and 4 bases, there was a span of 13 bases. The germline V gene has CDR1 SNHLY and CDR2 FYNNEI. CDR3 length: 15 amino acids. CDR3 amino acids: CASSGLRGATGELFF. CDR3 DNA sequence: TGTGCCAGCAGTGGGCTTCGGGGAGCCACCGGGGAGCTGTTTTTT.

The chain combines TRBV18 with TRBJ2-5; D is perhaps TRBD2 (6 bases). Germline assignment: CDR1 KGHSH and CDR2 LQKENI. Trimming cost V 6 bases and J 4 bases, with 21 bases left between them. The CDR3 is 16 residues long. The CDR3 sequence is CASSRTPGGIGETQYF. The CDR3 coding sequence is TGTGCCAGCTCTCGTACCCCTGGAGGGATAGGAGAGACCCAGTACTTC.

This clone was found a few times. V gene TRBV28 combines with J gene TRBJ2-3, with 10 nucleotides matching TRBD2. The length of the CDR3 is 17 residues. The J segment lost 4 bases and the V segment lost 5 bases, leaving 12 bases of the junction unmatched. Germline V gene lookup returns CDR1 MDHEN and CDR2 SYDVKM. In DNA form, the CDR3 reads TGTGCCAGCAGTAAGAGCGGGAGGGCCGCTATCGCAGATACGCAGTATTTT. This gives the protein CASSKSGRAAIADTQYF.

As concerns this clone: Other DNA sequences in the sample encode the same CDR3. The rearrangement links TRBV20-1 to TRBJ2-7, with D perhaps matching TRBD1 (6 bases). This CDR3 spans 11 amino acids. Trimming removed 5 bases from V and 4 bases from J, with 9 bases in between. CDR1 and CDR2 from the germline V gene are DFQATT and SNEGSKA (reference sequence). The CDR3 nucleotides are TGCAGTGCTCTCACAGGGTACGAGCAGTACTTC. It yields the protein CSALTGYEQYF.

V is TRBV12-5 and J is TRBJ2-1; 9 nucleotides align to TRBD1. J lost 8 bases, V lost 6 bases, and 11 bases had no gene match. This CDR3 contains 15 residues. Germline CDR1 LGHNT, CDR2 FRNRAP. CDR3 in DNA: TGTGCTAGTGGGATCGGGACAGGGCGTGGGGATGAGCAGTTCTTC. Translated: CASGIGTGRGDEQFF.

J is TRBJ1-5 and V is TRBV27; 7 bases align to TRBD1. The CDR3 consists of 14 residues. Germline-derived CDR1 and CDR2 are MNHEY and SMNVEV (reference sequence). V shed 3 bases, J shed 4 bases, and the junction held 3 bases outside the gene matches. The CDR3 protein is CASSLGRGNQPQHF. The DNA for the CDR3 is TGTGCCAGCAGTTTGGGCAGGGGGAATCAGCCCCAGCATTTT.

The chain joins TRBV14 to TRBJ1-1; 7 bases align to TRBD1. The CDR3 runs to 14 residues. The junction had 4 bases not matched to a gene; V was cut back by 4 bases and J by 2 bases. The germline V gene has CDR1 SGHDN and CDR2 FVKESK. The CDR3 bases are TGTGCCAGCAGCCCTACAGGGGCTAACACTGAAGCTTTCTTT. Translating gives CASSPTGANTEAFF.

This clone has just a few counts. The J gene is TRBJ2-7, the V gene TRBV5-1; D not certain. Trimming pared 7 bases from V and 2 bases from J, leaving 13 bases between. The V gene's germline CDR1 is SGHRS and CDR2 YFSETQ. This CDR3 has 13 residues. CDR3 bases: TGCGCCAGCGCCTCAGGTTACGCCTACGAGCAGTACTTC. It codes for CASASGYAYEQYF.

The chain combines TRBV2 with TRBJ2-1; 8 bases fit TRBD1. The CDR3 contains 16 residues. With V trimmed by 5 bases and J by 10 bases, 16 bases remained unmatched. Germline V gives CDR1 SNHLY, CDR2 FYNNEI. DNA for the CDR3: TGTGCCAGCAGTTTTGACAGGGGAAAGTCCACACCCGAGCAGTTCTTC. Protein product: CASSFDRGKSTPEQFF.

V and J are TRBV9 and TRBJ1-1; possibly TRBD1 for D (5 bases). Germline V lookup: CDR1 SGDLS, CDR2 YYNGEE. Deletions cut 0 bases from V and 2 bases from J, with 11 bases between. The CDR3 has 15 amino acids. The CDR3 loop is CASSVETTANTEAFF. The CDR3 region has the DNA TGTGCCAGCAGCGTAGAAACGACAGCAAACACTGAAGCTTTCTTT. The complete variable domain, with remaining parts taken from reference TRBV9 and TRBJ1-1, reads DSGVTQTPKHLITATGQRVTLRCSPRSGDLSVYWYQQSLDQGLQFLIQYYNGEERAKGNILERFSAQQFPDLHSELNLSSLELGDSALYFCASSVETTANTEAFFGQGTRLTVV.

The J gene is TRBJ1-2, the V gene TRBV7-9, with D maybe TRBD1 (5 bases). There are 15 residues in the CDR3. V dropped 5 bases and J dropped 0 bases, with 13 bases sitting between them. Germline CDR1 reads SEHNR; CDR2 reads FQNEAQ (reference sequence). In DNA form, the CDR3 reads TGTGCCAGCAGCGGAGGGGCTTTAGCTAACTATGGCTACACCTTC. This codes for CASSGGALANYGYTF.

In its sample, this clone was seen a few times. The J gene is TRBJ2-3, the V gene TRBV4-2, with 8 positions matching TRBD2. This CDR3 is 16 amino acids long. CDR1 and CDR2 (germline): LGHNA, YNFKEQ. Unmatched junction bases numbered 7, after V lost 3 bases and J lost 2 bases. The CDR3 loop reads CASSQLTSANTDTQYF. In DNA, the CDR3 is TGTGCCAGCAGCCAGCTGACTAGCGCTAACACAGATACGCAGTATTTT.

The CDR3 region has the DNA TGTGCCAGCAGTTTGGACAGGAACACCGGGGAGCTGTTTTTT. As protein: CASSLDRNTGELFF. V gene TRBV27 combines with J gene TRBJ2-2; TRBD1 is a possible D gene (6 bases). Germline V CDR1 and CDR2: MNHEY, SMNVEV (reference sequence). Trimming stripped 3 bases from V and 1 base from J, with 6 bases between. There are 14 residues in the CDR3.

The rearrangement joins TRBV18 to TRBJ1-1, with a weak D call TRBD1 (5 bases). This CDR3 is built from 14 residues. Germline V CDR1 and CDR2: KGHSH, LQKENI. Deletions cut 2 bases from V and 1 base from J, with 8 bases between. The DNA for the CDR3 is TGTGCCAGCTCACCAGGGGCGGCGAACACTGAAGCTTTCTTT. It encodes CASSPGAANTEAFF.

The rearrangement joins TRBV19 to TRBJ2-1; 7 bases match TRBD2. Germline assignment: CDR1 LNHDA and CDR2 SQIVND (reference sequence). This CDR3 contains 14 residues. V lost 3 bases and J lost 4; bases outside the gene matches: 3. CDR3 amino acids: CASSMRTRYNEQFF. The CDR3 DNA reads as TGTGCCAGTAGTATGAGGACTAGATACAATGAGCAGTTCTTC.

This clone has more than one count but fewer than ten. V and J are TRBV5-1 and TRBJ2-3; D perhaps matches TRBD2 (6 bases). CDR3 length equals 16 residues. Looked up from germline, CDR1 is SGHRS and CDR2 is YFSETQ. Trimming took off 0 bases at V and 2 bases at J, with 13 bases between the two ends. The CDR3 sequence: CASSLEATRPTDTQYF. The DNA of the CDR3 is TGCGCCAGCAGCTTGGAAGCGACTAGACCCACAGATACGCAGTATTTT.

This clone turned up a few times. The chain recombines TRBV27 with TRBJ1-5; 9 bases line up with TRBD1. CDR1 and CDR2 (germline): MNHEY, SMNVEV (reference sequence). With V trimmed by 6 bases and J by 5 bases, 5 bases remained unmatched. The length of the CDR3 is 14 residues. The CDR3 loop reads CASRDRGWDQPQHF. The CDR3 DNA sequence: TGTGCCAGCAGAGACAGGGGGTGGGATCAGCCCCAGCATTTT.